The rows below give T cell receptor beta chains drawn from one sample of a study of early T cells in non-severe SARS-CoV-2 infection. TCRdb independently ran MiXCR on the 5' RACE reads; one entry per CDR3 protein. This table has some 59,000 distinct CDR3 sequences, roughly 10% appearing once. The sample comprised whole blood. The receptor source for this set is an adult who was a healthcare worker with PCR-confirmed SARS-CoV-2 infection or an uninfected control (not recorded which). Each CDR3 is given with its conserved first and last residue. The order of the fields is D gene, clone size, V gene, J gene, CDR3 protein, CDR3 DNA. D genes are given only for firm matches. Where a row states a size, it is once, few, many or the class of an expanded clone; other rows omit it.

-,few,TRBV2,TRBJ2-5,CASSVTQETQYF,TGTGCCAGCAGTGTTACCCAAGAGACCCAGTACTTC
-,many,TRBV7-2,TRBJ2-7,CASSYRGVGEQYF,TGTGCCAGCAGCTACAGAGGGGTGGGCGAGCAGTACTTC
-,-,TRBV5-1,TRBJ2-2,CASSLTGRNTGELFF,TGCGCCAGCAGCTTGACAGGGCGGAACACCGGGGAGCTGTTTTTT
-,many,TRBV13,TRBJ2-2,CASSLAAGELFF,TGTGCCAGCAGCTTAGCGGCCGGGGAGCTGTTTTTT
-,many,TRBV12-2,TRBJ2-1,CASRLVCGHNEQFF,TGTGCAAGTCGCTTAGTATGCGGCCACAATGAGCAGTTCTTC
-,many,TRBV11-3,TRBJ2-2,CASSPKVSAGELFF,TGTGCCAGCAGCCCAAAGGTTTCCGCCGGGGAGCTGTTTTTT
-,few,TRBV4-2,TRBJ1-4,CASSQEVRQGLEKLFF,TGTGCCAGCAGCCAAGAGGTTCGGCAGGGTCTCGAAAAACTGTTTTTT
-,many,TRBV12-3/TRBV12-4,TRBJ2-4,CASTTVGIQYF,TGTGCCAGCACCACTGTGGGGATTCAGTACTTC
TRBD1,-,TRBV3-1,TRBJ2-1,CASSQRQGVYNEQFF,TGTGCCAGCAGCCAGAGACAGGGGGTCTACAATGAGCAGTTCTTC
-,many,TRBV6-5,TRBJ1-2,CASSLDSLRGYTF,TGTGCCAGCAGTTTAGACAGTCTCCGAGGCTACACCTTC
TRBD2,few,TRBV7-6,TRBJ2-7,CASSSSSGYEQYF,TGTGCCAGCAGCTCGTCTAGCGGCTACGAGCAGTACTTC
-,-,TRBV7-9,TRBJ1-1,CASSPQGMYTEAFF,TGTGCCAGCAGCCCGCAGGGGATGTACACTGAAGCTTTCTTT
-,many,TRBV6-2/TRBV6-3,TRBJ2-3,CASSHTDTQYF,TGTGCCAGCAGTCACACAGATACGCAGTATTTT
-,many,TRBV6-6,TRBJ2-3,CASIDGHGGTDTQYF,TGTGCCAGCATCGACGGGCACGGGGGCACAGATACGCAGTATTTT
-,few,TRBV27,TRBJ1-5,CASSLEVNQPQHF,TGTGCCAGCAGTCTAGAGGTCAATCAGCCCCAGCATTTT
-,many,TRBV11-2,TRBJ2-3,CASSLGPADTQYF,TGTGCCAGCAGCTTAGGTCCCGCAGATACGCAGTATTTT
-,-,TRBV7-2,TRBJ2-5,CASSLVAPQETQYF,TGTGCCAGCAGCTTGGTAGCGCCTCAAGAGACCCAGTACTTC
-,-,TRBV12-3/TRBV12-4,TRBJ2-3,CASARRATSVLEQYF,TGTGCCAGCGCCCGAAGAGCCACATCGGTTTTGGAGCAGTATTTT
-,-,TRBV20-1,TRBJ2-2,CSARVYGTNTGELFF,TGCAGTGCTAGGGTTTACGGGACCAACACCGGGGAGCTGTTTTTT
-,many,TRBV9,TRBJ1-3,CASSYGPRSGNTIYF,TGTGCCAGCAGCTATGGGCCCCGCTCTGGAAACACCATATATTTT
TRBD1,few,TRBV7-3,TRBJ1-1,CASSNRGNTEAFF,TGTGCCAGCAGCAACAGGGGGAACACTGAAGCTTTCTTT
-,many,TRBV6-5,TRBJ2-7,CASSPLGYEQYF,TGTGCCAGCAGTCCTCTGGGCTACGAGCAGTACTTC
-,-,TRBV5-1,TRBJ2-1,CASSLPLAGSNEQFF,TGCGCCAGCAGCTTACCGCTAGCAGGCTCCAATGAGCAGTTCTTC
TRBD1,few,TRBV29-1,TRBJ2-7,CSVRTGQGYEQYF,TGCAGCGTTCGGACAGGACAGGGCTACGAGCAGTACTTC
-,many,TRBV19,TRBJ1-5,CASSIRIAAGNQPQHF,TGTGCCAGTAGTATCAGGATAGCAGCGGGCAATCAGCCCCAGCATTTT
-,many,TRBV29-1,TRBJ2-5,CSVGQAQETQYF,TGCAGCGTTGGACAGGCCCAAGAGACCCAGTACTTC
-,many,TRBV6-1,TRBJ2-5,CASSVPQLQETQYF,TGTGCCAGCAGTGTACCACAGCTTCAAGAGACCCAGTACTTC